Below, one T cell receptor (beta chain) is given with its context. Its antigen is unknown. Germline V CDR1 and CDR2: KGHDR, SFDVKD. Trimming removed 1 base at V and 4 bases at J, with 13 bases between. There are 16 residues in the CDR3. The entry originates in a study of Ad26.COV2.S vaccination and SARS-CoV-2 variants. General study results and limits: The analyses of TCR breadth and depth may have understated the size of total T cell responses.

Treatment reported: over 15 received Ad26.COV2.S at low or high dose, single or two shots; roughly 5 received placebo; per-sample allocation not given. After the first vaccine or placebo injection, samples were drawn on day 63. The assay was immunoSEQ multiplex PCR, and TCRdb's table has in-frame clones only and misses some. This table holds 300,000 to 350,000 clones, 70% to 90% found once. The TCR sequence derives from a person aged 18-65 years who received the Ad26.COV2.S COVID-19 vaccine or a placebo. The material sequenced was peripheral blood, taken in a trial of Ad26.COV2.S vaccine versus placebo. The chain carries TRBV24-1 and TRBJ2-1, with TRBD1 as a possible D gene (6 bases). CDR3 sequence reads: CATSDFEEGGYNEQFF. As DNA, the CDR3 is TGTGCCACCAGTGATTTTGAGGAAGGGGGATACAATGAGCAGTTCTTC.